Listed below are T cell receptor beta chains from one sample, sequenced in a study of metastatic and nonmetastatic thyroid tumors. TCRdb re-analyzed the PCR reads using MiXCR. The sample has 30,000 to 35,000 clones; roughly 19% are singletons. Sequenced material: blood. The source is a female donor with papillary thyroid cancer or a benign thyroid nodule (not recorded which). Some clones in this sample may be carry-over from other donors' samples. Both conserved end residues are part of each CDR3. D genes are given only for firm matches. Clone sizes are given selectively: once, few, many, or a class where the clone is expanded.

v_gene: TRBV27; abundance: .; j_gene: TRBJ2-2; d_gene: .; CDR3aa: CASKTHDVSNTGELFF; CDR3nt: TGTGCCAGCAAAACACATGACGTCTCGAACACCGGGGAGCTGTTTTTT
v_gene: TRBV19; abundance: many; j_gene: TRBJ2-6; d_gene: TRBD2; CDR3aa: CARGGKYSRGANVLTF; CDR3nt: TGTGCCCGGGGGGGGAAGTACTCGCGCGGGGCCAACGTCCTGACTTTC
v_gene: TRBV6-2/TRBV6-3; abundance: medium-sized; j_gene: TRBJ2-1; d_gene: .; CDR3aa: CASVQAGSEQFF; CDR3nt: TGTGCCAGCGTCCAAGCGGGTAGTGAGCAGTTCTTC
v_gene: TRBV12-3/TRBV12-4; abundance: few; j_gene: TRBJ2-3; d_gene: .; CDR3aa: CASISGSSDTQYF; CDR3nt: TGTGCCAGCATCTCCGGGAGCTCAGATACGCAGTATTTT
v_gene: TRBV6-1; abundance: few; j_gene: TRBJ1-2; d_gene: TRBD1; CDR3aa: CASSLSGTAPYGYTF; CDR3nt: TGTGCCAGCAGTCTCTCCGGGACAGCGCCCTATGGCTACACCTTC
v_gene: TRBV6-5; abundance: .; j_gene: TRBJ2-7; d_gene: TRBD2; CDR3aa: CASSFTGLAGYEQYF; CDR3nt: TGTGCCAGCAGTTTCACGGGACTAGCAGGGTACGAGCAGTACTTC
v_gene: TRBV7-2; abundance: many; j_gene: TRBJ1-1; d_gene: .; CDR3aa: CASSLSRGGWPEAFF; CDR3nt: TGTGCCAGCAGCTTAAGTAGAGGCGGATGGCCTGAAGCTTTCTTT
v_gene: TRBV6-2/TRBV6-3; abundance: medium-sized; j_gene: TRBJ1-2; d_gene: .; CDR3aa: CASSVVRGGGYTF; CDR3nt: TGTGCCAGCAGTGTCGTAAGGGGCGGTGGCTACACCTTC
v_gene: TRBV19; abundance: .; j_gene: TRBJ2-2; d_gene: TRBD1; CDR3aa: CASSIGQGTGELFF; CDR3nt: TGTGCCAGTAGTATCGGACAGGGAACGGGGGAGCTGTTTTTT
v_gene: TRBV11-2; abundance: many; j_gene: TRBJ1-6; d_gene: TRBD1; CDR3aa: CASSPMTGGESPLHF; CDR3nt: TGTGCCAGCAGCCCCATGACAGGGGGAGAGTCACCCCTCCACTTT
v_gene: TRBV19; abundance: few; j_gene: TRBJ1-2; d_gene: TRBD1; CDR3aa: CASSMGQFSTF; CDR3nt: TGTGCCAGTAGTATGGGACAGTTTAGCACCTTC
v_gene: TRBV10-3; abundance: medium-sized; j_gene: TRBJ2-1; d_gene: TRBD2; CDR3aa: CAISGTSGSAGRNEQFF; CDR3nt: TGTGCCATCAGTGGGACTAGCGGGTCCGCAGGTCGTAATGAGCAGTTCTTC
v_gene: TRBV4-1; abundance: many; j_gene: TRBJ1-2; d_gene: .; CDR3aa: CASSQEVTANYGYTF; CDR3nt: TGCGCCAGCAGCCAAGAGGTCACGGCTAACTATGGCTACACCTTC
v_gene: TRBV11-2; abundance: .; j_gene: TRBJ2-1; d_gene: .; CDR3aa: CASSLETSSRHEQFF; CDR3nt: TGTGCCAGCAGCTTAGAAACTAGTAGCCGTCATGAGCAGTTCTTC
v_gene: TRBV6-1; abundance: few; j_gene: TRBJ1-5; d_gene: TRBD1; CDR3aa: CASSPDRGSHPQHF; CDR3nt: TGTGCCAGCAGTCCGGACAGGGGGAGTCATCCCCAGCATTTT
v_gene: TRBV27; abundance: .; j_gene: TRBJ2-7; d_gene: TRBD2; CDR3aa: CASSFGEGSYEQYF; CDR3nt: TGTGCCAGCAGTTTCGGGGAGGGGTCCTACGAGCAGTACTTC
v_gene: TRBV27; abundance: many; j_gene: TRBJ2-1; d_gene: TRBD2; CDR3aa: CASSSRLAGGTNEQFF; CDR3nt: TGTGCCAGCAGTTCCAGACTAGCGGGAGGGACCAATGAGCAGTTCTTC
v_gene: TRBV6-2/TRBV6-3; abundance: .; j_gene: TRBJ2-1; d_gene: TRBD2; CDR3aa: CASRARGLAGGGSYNEQFF; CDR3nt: TGTGCCAGCAGGGCACGGGGGCTAGCGGGAGGGGGTTCCTACAATGAGCAGTTCTTC
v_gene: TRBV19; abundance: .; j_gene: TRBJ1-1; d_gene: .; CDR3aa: CASSPGGEANTEAFF; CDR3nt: TGTGCCAGTAGTCCCGGAGGAGAAGCGAACACTGAAGCTTTCTTT
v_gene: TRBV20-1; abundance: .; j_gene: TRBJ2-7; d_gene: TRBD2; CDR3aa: CSAQWALAGSEQYF; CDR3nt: TGCAGTGCCCAGTGGGCACTAGCGGGGTCCGAGCAGTACTTC
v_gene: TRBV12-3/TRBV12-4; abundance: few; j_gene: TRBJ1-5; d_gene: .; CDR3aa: CASSSGLMNQPQHF; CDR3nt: TGTGCCAGCAGTTCAGGGTTGATGAATCAGCCCCAGCATTTT
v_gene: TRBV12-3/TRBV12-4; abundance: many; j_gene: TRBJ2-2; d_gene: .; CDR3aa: CASSFDTGELFF; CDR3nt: TGTGCCAGCAGTTTCGACACCGGGGAGCTGTTTTTT
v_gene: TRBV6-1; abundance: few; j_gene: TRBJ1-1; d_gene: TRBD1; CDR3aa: CASSAGTGDWTEAFF; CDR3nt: TGTGCCAGCAGTGCCGGGACAGGGGATTGGACTGAAGCTTTCTTT
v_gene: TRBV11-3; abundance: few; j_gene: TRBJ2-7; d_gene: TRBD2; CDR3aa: CASSWEGGYEQYF; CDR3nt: TGTGCCAGCAGCTGGGAGGGCGGGTACGAGCAGTACTTC
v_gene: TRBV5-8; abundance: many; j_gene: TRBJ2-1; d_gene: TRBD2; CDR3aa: CASSPLGGGGYNEQFF; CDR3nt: TGTGCCAGCAGCCCGTTGGGCGGGGGGGGATACAATGAGCAGTTCTTC
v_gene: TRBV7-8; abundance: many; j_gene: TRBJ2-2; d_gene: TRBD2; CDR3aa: CASSPPPASGEANTGELFF; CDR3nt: TGTGCCAGCAGCCCGCCCCCGGCTAGCGGGGAAGCGAACACCGGGGAGCTGTTTTTT